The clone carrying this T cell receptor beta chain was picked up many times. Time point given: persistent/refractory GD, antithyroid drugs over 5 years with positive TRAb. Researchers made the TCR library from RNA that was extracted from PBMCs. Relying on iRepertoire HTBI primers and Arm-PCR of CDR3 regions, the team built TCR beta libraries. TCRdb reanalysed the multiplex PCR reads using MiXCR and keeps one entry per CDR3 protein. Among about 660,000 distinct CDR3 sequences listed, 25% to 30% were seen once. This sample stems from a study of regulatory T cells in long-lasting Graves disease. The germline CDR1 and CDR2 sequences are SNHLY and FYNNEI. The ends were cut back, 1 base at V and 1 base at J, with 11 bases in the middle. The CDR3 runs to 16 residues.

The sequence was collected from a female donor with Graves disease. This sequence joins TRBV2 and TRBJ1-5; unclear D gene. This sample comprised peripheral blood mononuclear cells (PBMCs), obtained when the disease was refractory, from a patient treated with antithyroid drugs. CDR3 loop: CASSEGGRRSNQPQHF. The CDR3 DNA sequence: TGTGCCAGCAGTGAAGGTGGCAGACGGAGCAATCAGCCCCAGCATTTT.